A single sample gave rise to the 29 T cell receptor beta chains below, sequenced in a study of somatic mutations in cytotoxic T cells in rheumatoid arthritis (dated by TCRdb to 2015 to 2018). Library prep was done by the immunoSEQ multiplex PCR assay. This immuneACCESS table, as held by TCRdb, lists in-frame sequences with V and J called but not all clones. Of the missing ones, under half trace to an unresolved V gene in checked studies; the others have no known cause. The table for this sample lists fewer than 40,000 clones; 82% of them were counted only once. Around 8.3% of the sample belongs to the ten largest clones. The sequenced sample consisted of CD8+ T cells sorted from blood. The receptors derive from an adult with rheumatoid arthritis.

This rearrangement joins TRBV14 to TRBJ2-3; 7 nucleotides match TRBD2. CDR3 length: 17 amino acids. V lost 0 bases to trimming and J lost 1 base; unmatched junction nucleotides: 7. Germline values: CDR1 SGHDN, CDR2 FVKESK. The CDR3, as DNA: TGTGCCAGCAGCCAAGATAACGCGGGAGTGGGCACAGATACGCAGTATTTT. Residues: CASSQDNAGVGTDTQYF. The variable domain in full, with the rest retrieved from reference TRBV14 and TRBJ2-3, is EAGVTQFPSHSVIEKGQTVTLRCDPISGHDNLYWYRRVMGKEIKFLLHFVKESKQDESGMPNNRFLAERTGGTYSTLKVQPAELEDSGVYFCASSQDNAGVGTDTQYFGPGTRLTVL.

The CDR3 spells CASSPGTSGDQYQETQYF. The CDR3 bases are TGTGCCAGCAGCCCCGGGACTAGCGGGGACCAGTACCAAGAGACCCAGTACTTC. V gene TRBV7-9 combines with J gene TRBJ2-5; 13 bases align to TRBD2. The V segment lost 5 bases and the J segment 0 bases; nucleotides outside the gene matches: 9. The CDR3 runs 18 residues. Per germline, CDR1 SEHNR and CDR2 FQNEAQ (reference sequence).

The J gene is TRBJ1-2, the V gene TRBV29-1; D unresolved. Looked up from germline, CDR1 is SQVTM and CDR2 is ANQGSEA. The CDR3 totals 10 residues. Trimming removed 1 base from V and 4 bases from J, with 1 base in between. In nucleotides, the CDR3 is TGCAGCGTTGAAGCCTATGGCTACACCTTC. Protein sequence: CSVEAYGYTF.

The V call is TRBV7-9, the J call TRBJ1-2, with D maybe TRBD1 (5 bases). This CDR3 is built from 16 residues. Germline V lookup: CDR1 SEHNR, CDR2 FQNEAQ (reference sequence). The V gene lost 10 bases and the J gene lost 2 bases, with 23 bases spanning the gap. The CDR3 spells CATHFGREGRNYGYTF. The CDR3 nucleotides read TGTGCCACCCATTTCGGGAGGGAGGGGAGAAACTATGGCTACACCTTC.

The rearrangement joins TRBV11-1 to TRBJ1-1; D might be TRBD1 (5 bases). The CDR3 is 13 amino acids. Germline V gene sequence: CDR1 SGHAT, CDR2 FQDESV (reference sequence). V was pared by 0 bases and J by 5 bases, with 7 bases between. DNA for the CDR3: TGTGCCAGCAGCTTAGCGAGGGGAACTGAAGCTTTCTTT. Translated: CASSLARGTEAFF.

J is TRBJ2-5 and V is TRBV21-1; TRBD1 is the table's D call and was not checked against the DNA. TRBV21-1 is a recognized pseudogene. The CDR3 has 17 residues. DNA for the CDR3: TGTGCCAGCAGCACTCCTGGGGCACCCAACAACCAAGAGACCCAGTACTTC. Protein product: CASSTPGAPNNQETQYF.

In regard to this clone: This sample also contains other DNA sequences that code for the same CDR3. The V gene is TRBV5-5, the J gene TRBJ1-1; D not resolved. Germline V gene data show CDR1 as SGHKS and CDR2 as YYEKEE (reference sequence). This CDR3 is 13 amino acids long. V lost 0 bases and J 0 bases, leaving 3 bases between the germline ends. In DNA, the CDR3 is TGTGCCAGCAGCTTGGGTCTGAACACTGAAGCTTTCTTT. The encoded protein is CASSLGLNTEAFF.

The chain links TRBV21-1 to TRBJ1-1. TRBV21-1 counts as a pseudogene. The CDR3 spans 13 residues. Here the CDR3 reads CASSKGRNTEAFF. The CDR3 bases are TGTGCCAGCAGCAAAGGGAGGAACACTGAAGCTTTCTTT.

The V and J genes are TRBV7-9 and TRBJ2-1; D is ambiguous. The CDR3 sequence is 15 residues long. Germline-derived CDR1 and CDR2 are SEHNR and FQNEAQ (reference sequence). V was clipped by 1 base and J by 2 bases, with 9 bases between them. The CDR3 loop is CASSLVGRAYNEQFF. CDR3 nucleotides: TGTGCCAGCAGCTTAGTCGGTCGAGCCTACAATGAGCAGTTCTTC.

This rearrangement joins TRBV14 to TRBJ1-1; no firm D call. V was pared by 5 bases and J by 2 bases, with 12 bases between. Per the germline V gene, CDR1 is SGHDN and CDR2 is FVKESK. This CDR3 spans 14 amino acids. The CDR3 reads CASSIGYSNTEAFF. For the CDR3, the DNA is TGTGCCAGCAGCATCGGGTACAGTAACACTGAAGCTTTCTTT. Based on the CDR3 plus reference TRBV14 and TRBJ1-1, the full variable domain is EAGVTQFPSHSVIEKGQTVTLRCDPISGHDNLYWYRRVMGKEIKFLLHFVKESKQDESGMPNNRFLAERTGGTYSTLKVQPAELEDSGVYFCASSIGYSNTEAFFGQGTRLTVV.

This clone was recorded once. CDR3 sequence: CASSRGQANQIYYGYTF. The CDR3 nucleotides are TGTGCCAGTAGTAGAGGACAGGCCAACCAAATATACTATGGCTACACCTTC. This rearrangement joins TRBV19 to TRBJ1-2; TRBD1 matches at 7 bases. Germline CDR1 is LNHDA and CDR2 is SQIVND (reference sequence). This CDR3 is 17 amino acids long. V gave up 4 bases and J gave up 3 bases; unmatched junction bases: 14.

This clone appeared once. The chain carries TRBV27 and TRBJ2-1; 8 bases are a match to TRBD2. The CDR3 is 15 residues long. The ends lost 6 bases at V and 0 bases at J; junction bases unmatched: 4. The germline gives CDR1 MNHEY, CDR2 SMNVEV (reference sequence). CDR3 sequence reads: CASSKRESSYNEQFF. The CDR3 coding sequence is TGTGCCAGCAGCAAGCGGGAGAGCTCCTACAATGAGCAGTTCTTC.

This clone occurred once. The V gene is TRBV7-3, the J gene TRBJ1-1, with D possibly TRBD1 on 6 matching bases. This CDR3 has 16 residues. Trimming left V 1 base short and J 3 bases short, with 15 bases between. Germline CDR1 is SGHTA and CDR2 is FQGTGA. The CDR3 region has the DNA TGTGCCAGCAGCTTAAATTCTGCATGGGGGCACACTGAAGCTTTCTTT. Its translation is CASSLNSAWGHTEAFF. Filled out from reference TRBV7-3 and TRBJ1-1, the complete variable domain reads GAGVSQTPSNKVTEKGKYVELRCDPISGHTALYWYRQSLGQGPEFLIYFQGTGAADDSGLPNDRFFAVRPEGSVSTLKIQRTERGDSAVYLCASSLNSAWGHTEAFFGQGTRLTVV.

This chain uses TRBV13 with TRBJ2-7; weak D call: TRBD1 (7 bases). This CDR3 spans 15 amino acids. Trimming pared 5 bases from V and 3 bases from J, leaving 17 bases between. Germline V gene lookup returns CDR1 PRHDT and CDR2 FYEKMQ (reference sequence). The CDR3: CASSPPGGTDYEQYF. The CDR3, as DNA: TGTGCCAGCAGCCCCCCCGGAGGGACAGACTACGAGCAGTACTTC.

DNA of the CDR3: TGCGCCAGCAGCTCGGACAGGGGGCAGGTAGATACGCAGTATTTT. It specifies CASSSDRGQVDTQYF. This chain uses TRBV5-1 with TRBJ2-3, with TRBD1 matching over 11 bases. V dropped 3 bases and J dropped 5; count of bases not matched to a gene: 5. CDR1 and CDR2 from the germline V gene are SGHRS and YFSETQ. The CDR3 runs to 15 residues.

This clone was detected only a few times. V usage is TRBV7-9 and J usage is TRBJ2-1; 9 positions agree with TRBD1. Looked up from germline, CDR1 is SEHNR and CDR2 is FQNEAQ (reference sequence). The CDR3 is made up of 14 amino acids. With V trimmed by 5 bases and J by 6 bases, 5 bases remained unmatched. The DNA for the CDR3 is TGTGCCAGCAGCCGGGACAGGGATATCAATGAGCAGTTCTTC. As protein: CASSRDRDINEQFF. The full variable domain, with the rest looked up from reference TRBV7-9 and TRBJ2-1, is DTGVSQNPRHKITKRGQNVTFRCDPISEHNRLYWYRQTLGQGPEFLTYFQNEAQLEKSRLLSDRFSAERPKGSFSTLEIQRTEQGDSAMYLCASSRDRDINEQFFGPGTRLTVL.

The chain combines TRBV4-3 with TRBJ1-2; D gene unclear. The ends were cut back, 4 bases at V and 3 bases at J, with 15 bases in the middle. The CDR3 is 15 amino acids. Germline values: CDR1 LGHNA, CDR2 YSLEER. CDR3: CASSPGEGAYYGYTF. In nucleotides, the CDR3 is TGCGCCAGCAGCCCTGGGGAGGGCGCCTACTATGGCTACACCTTC.

V is TRBV10-3 and J is TRBJ2-7, with TRBD1 matching over 8 bases. This CDR3 has 12 residues. The J segment lost 7 bases and the V segment lost 4 bases, leaving 3 bases of the junction unmatched. Germline assignment: CDR1 ENHRY and CDR2 SYGVKD. The CDR3 protein is CAISGTGREQYF. CDR3 DNA: TGTGCCATCAGTGGGACAGGGCGGGAGCAGTACTTC.

This clone turned up a few times. The chain employs TRBV6-5 and TRBJ1-6; 7 bases are a match to TRBD1. V lost 2 bases and J lost 8; bases outside the gene matches: 9. Germline values: CDR1 MNHEY, CDR2 SVGAGI. The CDR3 consists of 16 residues. CDR3 protein: CASSYTTGSPDSPLHF. CDR3 nucleotide sequence: TGTGCCAGCAGTTACACGACAGGGAGCCCGGATTCACCCCTCCACTTT.

The gene calls are TRBV27 and TRBJ1-1, with D unresolved. Deletions cut 4 bases from V and 6 bases from J, with 15 bases between. This CDR3 contains 14 residues. Germline V gene data show CDR1 as MNHEY and CDR2 as SMNVEV (reference sequence). The CDR3 DNA reads as TGTGCCAGCAGTTCCCCCCGCAGAGACTCTGAAGCTTTCTTT. Residues: CASSSPRRDSEAFF.

The J gene is TRBJ2-3, the V gene TRBV29-1; D is uncertain. Trimming took 1 base from V and 4 from J, leaving 18 bases between them. The V gene's germline CDR1 is SQVTM and CDR2 ANQGSEA. The length of the CDR3 is 16 residues. CDR3 sequence reads: CSVEVWAKTAADTQYF. In DNA, the CDR3 is TGCAGCGTTGAAGTTTGGGCCAAAACGGCTGCAGATACGCAGTATTTT.

J is TRBJ1-1 and V is TRBV19, with D maybe TRBD1 (5 bases). Trimming pared 5 bases from V and 11 bases from J, leaving 15 bases between. The CDR3 runs 12 residues. Germline-derived CDR1 and CDR2 are LNHDA and SQIVND (reference sequence). The chain's CDR3 is CASSFGGGLAFF. The DNA of the CDR3 is TGTGCCAGTAGTTTCGGCGGGGGGTTGGCTTTCTTT.

The V call is TRBV7-6, the J call TRBJ2-3; 15 nucleotides agree with TRBD2. CDR3 length: 17 residues. The J segment lost 4 bases and the V segment lost 1 base, leaving 3 bases of the junction unmatched. The V gene's germline CDR1 is SGHVS and CDR2 FNYEAQ. CDR3 sequence reads: CASSLGTSGGGADTQYF. The CDR3 coding sequence is TGTGCCAGCAGCTTAGGGACTAGCGGGGGGGGTGCAGATACGCAGTATTTT.

The V call is TRBV23-1, the J call TRBJ2-7; 11 bases map to TRBD1. TRBV23-1 has ORF status, its function being uncertain. Trimming at V came to 5 bases and at J to 0 bases, leaving 9 bases not matched to a gene. The CDR3 runs 17 residues. Written as DNA, the CDR3 is TGCGCCAGCAGTAGAATTCCGGGACAGGGGGACTCCTACGAGCAGTACTTC. It specifies CASSRIPGQGDSYEQYF.

CDR3 DNA: TGTGCCAGCAGTCCCCCCGGGGCCTTATATGGCTACACCTTC. This gives the protein CASSPPGALYGYTF. The chain is built from TRBV28 and TRBJ1-2; D may be TRBD1 (5 bases). The CDR3 has 14 residues. CDR1 MDHEN and CDR2 SYDVKM come from the germline V gene. V was clipped by 5 bases and J by 5 bases, with 15 bases between them.

V and J are TRBV9 and TRBJ2-7; perhaps D is TRBD1 or TRBD2 (5 bases each). The ends were cut back, 7 bases at V and 0 bases at J, with 20 bases in the middle. Germline V gives CDR1 SGDLS, CDR2 YYNGEE. The length of the CDR3 is 16 residues. CDR3 sequence reads: CASGPNPRGNSYEQYF. The CDR3 nucleotides are TGTGCCAGCGGCCCAAACCCCCGGGGCAACTCCTACGAGCAGTACTTC.

The rearrangement uses TRBV28 and TRBJ2-5; 7 bases line up with TRBD1. The J call may be faulty, since TRBJ2-7 better matches the DNA end. This CDR3 is built from 15 residues. Per germline, CDR1 MDHEN and CDR2 SYDVKM. The CDR3 reads CASSSIPGDSHEQYF. In DNA form, the CDR3 reads TGTGCCAGCAGTTCCATACCCGGGGACAGCCACGAGCAGTACTTC.

The chain joins TRBV27 to TRBJ2-7; either TRBD1 or TRBD2 may supply D (5 bases each). In germline, CDR1 is MNHEY, CDR2 SMNVEV (reference sequence). The CDR3 runs to 13 residues. Trimming cost V 5 bases and J 7 bases, with 15 bases left between them. This CDR3 is CASSPPQGREQYF. CDR3 sequence (DNA): TGTGCCAGCAGTCCCCCCCAGGGACGTGAGCAGTACTTC.

V usage is TRBV28 and J usage is TRBJ2-3, with D tentatively TRBD2 (6 bases). The CDR3 is made up of 16 amino acids. Trimming cost V 2 bases and J 0 bases, with 12 bases left between them. The germline gives CDR1 MDHEN, CDR2 SYDVKM. The CDR3 reads CASSLGAGLSTDTQYF. CDR3 coding DNA: TGTGCCAGCAGTTTAGGAGCGGGCCTTAGCACAGATACGCAGTATTTT.